The source of this T cell receptor beta chain is a study of blood T cell repertoires in COVID-19. Sequencing was performed with immunoSEQ multiplex PCR; in TCRdb, only in-frame clones are kept and a portion is missing. The sample lists 100,000 to 150,000 clones, about 91% occurring once. Sample: peripheral blood. This sequence was found in a man in his fifties with acute or convalescent COVID-19.

The CDR3 loop reads CSVEVSGLSGANVLTF. As DNA, the CDR3 is TGCAGCGTTGAAGTGTCAGGGCTCTCTGGGGCCAACGTCCTGACTTTC. The chain uses TRBV29-1 and TRBJ2-6, with D possibly being TRBD1 (5 bases). Trimming cost V 1 base and J 0 bases, with 10 bases left between them. CDR1 and CDR2 from the germline V gene are SQVTM and ANQGSEA. This CDR3 comprises 16 residues.